The present TCR beta chain was sequenced within a study of Tregs in tolerant kidney transplant recipients. General study results and limits: The most relevant donor-specific Treg TCRbeta repertoire apparently came from expansion with activated donor B cells.

The V end lost 4 bases, the J end lost 0 bases, and 17 bases lay between the germline ends. This CDR3 is 16 amino acids long. Per the germline V gene, CDR1 is SGHRS and CDR2 is YFSETQ. Unstimulated Tregs (CD4+CD25+CD127-) and CD4+CD25- non-Tregs were sorted from PBMCs. Profiling relied on immunoSEQ multiplex PCR, and the TCRdb table lists in-frame clones only, not all of them. The sample has around 16,000 clones, more than 80% seen once. This clone is medium-sized. Its matching antigen is unknown. The chain couples TRBV5-1 to TRBJ2-7; tentatively, D is TRBD2 (5 bases). This receptor was taken from a human donor in good health. Input material: CD8+ T cells from blood. The DNA for the CDR3 is TGCGCCAGCAGCGACTCAAGCGCGGGCCGCTCCTACGAGCAGTACTTC. As protein: CASSDSSAGRSYEQYF.